The 16 T cell receptor beta chains reported below all come from one sample, sequenced in a study of T and B cells in COVID-19 patients. BIOMED2 TRB-A/B primer pools were used in multiplex TRB PCR. One entry per CDR3 protein results from TCRdb running MiXCR on the multiplex PCR reads. The sample has 4,000 to 5,500 distinct CDR3 sequences, 25% to 30% seen once. Blood genomic DNA input for TRB amplification was roughly 230-550 ng. Specimen: blood. All receptors derive from a human donor with active COVID-19.

The chain joins TRBV9 to TRBJ2-1, with D hard to call. The V gene lost 2 bases and the J gene lost 4 bases, with 7 bases spanning the gap. Per the germline V gene, CDR1 is SGDLS and CDR2 is YYNGEE. The CDR3 length is 13 residues. CDR3 in DNA: TGTGCCAGCAGCGTCTCAGAGTACAATGAGCAGTTCTTC. Translating gives CASSVSEYNEQFF. Looking up the rest from reference TRBV9 and TRBJ2-1 gives the full variable domain: DSGVTQTPKHLITATGQRVTLRCSPRSGDLSVYWYQQSLDQGLQFLIQYYNGEERAKGNILERFSAQQFPDLHSELNLSSLELGDSALYFCASSVSEYNEQFFGPGTRLTVL.

The rearrangement uses TRBV7-2 and TRBJ2-5, with 11 bases aligning to TRBD1. This CDR3 comprises 16 residues. CDR1 and CDR2 from the germline V gene are SGHTA and FQGNSA. V was clipped by 5 bases and J by 4 bases; unmatched bases: 9. CDR3 nucleotide sequence: TGTGCCAGCAGCCTTTTCCGGGACAGGGGGGGAGAGACCCAGTACTTC. The encoded protein is CASSLFRDRGGETQYF.

This clonotype is medium-sized (0.01 to 0.1%) in the sample. The chain joins TRBV5-6 to TRBJ1-6; the D is unclear. V was trimmed by 0 bases and J by 10 bases, leaving 14 bases between them. The germline CDR1 and CDR2 sequences are SGHDT and YYEEEE. The CDR3 covers 15 residues. The CDR3: CASSLAGTRASPLHF. The CDR3, as DNA: TGTGCCAGCAGCTTGGCCGGAACCCGGGCCTCACCCCTCCACTTT.

With respect to this clonotype: A much bigger clone sits one base away, suggesting this may be a read error. The chain links TRBV10-3 to TRBJ1-1; 7 bases align to TRBD1. V gave up 10 bases and J gave up 3 bases; unmatched junction bases: 5. The CDR3 consists of 12 residues. CDR1 and CDR2 from the germline V gene are ENHRY and SYGVKD. In nucleotides, the CDR3 is TGTGCCAGCCGGGACAGTTACACTGAAGCTTTCTTT. This encodes CASRDSYTEAFF.

This rearrangement joins TRBV11-2 to TRBJ2-3; 7 bases are shared with TRBD2. This CDR3 is 16 amino acids long. Germline-derived CDR1 and CDR2 are SGHAT and FQNNGV. Trimming at V came to 7 bases and at J to 2 bases, leaving 12 bases not matched to a gene. The CDR3 nucleotides are TGTGCCAGCAACGAAAAAATGCGGGGGATCACAGATACGCAGTATTTT. It yields the protein CASNEKMRGITDTQYF.

The chain is built from TRBV5-1 and TRBJ1-2, with D perhaps matching TRBD1 (6 bases). CDR1 and CDR2 (germline): SGHRS, YFSETQ. This CDR3 is built from 14 residues. Trimming shortened V by 5 bases and J by 4 bases, and 15 bases separated the two germline ends. CDR3 nucleotide sequence: TGCGCCAGCAGGTACACTACAGGGATCTATGGCTACACCTTC. This translates into CASRYTTGIYGYTF.

The chain carries TRBV20-1 and TRBJ2-7, with D possibly TRBD1 on 6 matching bases. The germline V and J ends were trimmed by 6 bases and 2 bases, with 14 bases remaining between them. The germline V gene encodes CDR1 DFQATT and CDR2 SNEGSKA (reference sequence). The CDR3 extends over 13 amino acids. DNA of the CDR3: TGCAGTGCGCAAACACAGGGACCCTACGAGCAGTACTTC. Translated: CSAQTQGPYEQYF.

By share, this clonotype ranks as medium-sized. This sequence joins TRBV19 and TRBJ1-2, with a tentative D call TRBD1 (6 bases). This CDR3 comprises 16 residues. The germline gives CDR1 LNHDA, CDR2 SQIVND (reference sequence). With 8 bases removed from V and 4 bases from J, the gap between germline ends came to 23 bases. Here the CDR3 reads CASQPQGGAERYGYTF. CDR3 bases: TGTGCCAGTCAGCCTCAAGGGGGAGCAGAACGCTATGGCTACACCTTC.

By share of the sample, this clonotype is medium-sized. This chain connects TRBV19 to TRBJ2-1; 8 bases agree with TRBD1. The CDR3 has 16 residues. Per the germline V gene, CDR1 is LNHDA and CDR2 is SQIVND (reference sequence). The V gene end was trimmed by 4 bases and the J gene end by 8 bases; junction bases not matched to a gene: 13. The CDR3 DNA reads TGTGCCAGTAGTAGTCCAGGCACAGGGGGTTCCGATGAGCAGTTCTTC. This gives the protein CASSSPGTGGSDEQFF. The variable domain in full, with the rest retrieved from reference TRBV19 and TRBJ2-1, is DGGITQSPKYLFRKEGQNVTLSCEQNLNHDAMYWYRQDPGQGLRLIYYSQIVNDFQKGDIAEGYSVSREKKESFPLTVTSAQKNPTAFYLCASSSPGTGGSDEQFFGPGTRLTVL.

This rearrangement joins TRBV20-1 to TRBJ1-3; TRBD1 is a possible D gene (6 bases). V was clipped by 5 bases and J by 4 bases, with 24 bases between them. This CDR3 is 17 amino acids long. CDR1 and CDR2 (germline): DFQATT, SNEGSKA (reference sequence). In DNA form, the CDR3 reads TGCAGTGCTTTCCCGGTGAACCGGGGGGCGAAAGGAAACACCATATATTTT. Protein sequence: CSAFPVNRGAKGNTIYF.

This clonotype occurred a few times. The V call is TRBV5-6, the J call TRBJ1-6; D is unclear. CDR3 length: 17 residues. Deletions cut 1 base from V and 0 bases from J, with 11 bases between. CDR1 SGHDT and CDR2 YYEEEE come from the germline V gene. CDR3 region: CASSLLPSSSYNSPLHF. In nucleotides, the CDR3 is TGTGCCAGCAGCTTGTTACCCTCGAGCTCCTATAATTCACCCCTCCACTTT.

The chain uses TRBV19 and TRBJ2-5; D not resolved. Germline V CDR1 and CDR2: LNHDA, SQIVND (reference sequence). The CDR3 covers 14 residues. Deletions cut 4 bases from V and 5 bases from J, with 14 bases between. The CDR3 sequence: CASSKGTAHETQYF. DNA for the CDR3: TGTGCCAGTAGTAAAGGAACAGCCCACGAGACCCAGTACTTC. The variable domain in full, with the rest retrieved from reference TRBV19 and TRBJ2-5, is DGGITQSPKYLFRKEGQNVTLSCEQNLNHDAMYWYRQDPGQGLRLIYYSQIVNDFQKGDIAEGYSVSREKKESFPLTVTSAQKNPTAFYLCASSKGTAHETQYFGPGTRLLVL.

By sample share, this clonotype is medium-sized (0.01 to 0.1%). The V call is TRBV27, the J call TRBJ2-7, with 7 bases identical to TRBD1. The CDR3 length is 15 residues. Germline CDR1 and CDR2: MNHEY and SMNVEV (reference sequence). V dropped 5 bases and J dropped 3; count of bases not matched to a gene: 10. The CDR3 region has the DNA TGTGCCAGCAGTCGTAGACAGGGCCTTCTCTACGAGCAGTACTTC. Translating gives CASSRRQGLLYEQYF.

This clonotype has a handful of counts. The V and J genes are TRBV5-1 and TRBJ2-1; D gene uncertain. The germline V and J ends were trimmed by 1 base and 1 base, with 9 bases remaining between them. Looked up from germline, CDR1 is SGHRS and CDR2 is YFSETQ. There are 15 residues in the CDR3. CDR3 DNA sequence: TGCGCCAGCAGCTTGACTGGTGCTTCCTACAATGAGCAGTTCTTC. It encodes CASSLTGASYNEQFF.

The chain combines TRBV20-1 with TRBJ2-5, with 10 nucleotides matching TRBD2. Germline-derived CDR1 and CDR2 are DFQATT and SNEGSKA (reference sequence). The CDR3 length is 14 residues. V lost 3 bases, J lost 2 bases, and 3 bases stayed unmatched. The chain's CDR3 is CSASPAGGQETQYF. In DNA form, the CDR3 reads TGCAGTGCTAGTCCAGCGGGGGGGCAAGAGACCCAGTACTTC.

This chain uses TRBV20-1 with TRBJ2-7, with 7 positions matching TRBD2. In germline, CDR1 is DFQATT, CDR2 SNEGSKA (reference sequence). CDR3 length: 13 amino acids. CDR3 residues: CSGEGQTGYEQYF. The CDR3, as DNA: TGCAGCGGGGAGGGGCAAACGGGCTACGAGCAGTACTTC.